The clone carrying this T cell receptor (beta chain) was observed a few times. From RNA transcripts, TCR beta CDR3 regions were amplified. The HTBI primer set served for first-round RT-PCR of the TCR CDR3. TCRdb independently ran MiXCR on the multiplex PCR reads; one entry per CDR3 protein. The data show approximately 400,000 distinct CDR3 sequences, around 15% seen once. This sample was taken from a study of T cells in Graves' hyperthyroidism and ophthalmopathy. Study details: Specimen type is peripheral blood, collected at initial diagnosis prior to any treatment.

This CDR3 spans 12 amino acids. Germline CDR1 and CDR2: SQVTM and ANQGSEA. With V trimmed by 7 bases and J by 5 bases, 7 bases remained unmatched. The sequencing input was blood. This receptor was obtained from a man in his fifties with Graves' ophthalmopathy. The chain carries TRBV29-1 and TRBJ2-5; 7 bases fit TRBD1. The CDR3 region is CSGETGWETQYF. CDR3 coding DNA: TGCAGCGGGGAGACAGGGTGGGAGACCCAGTACTTC.